One sample yielded the 16 T cell receptor beta chains listed below, sequenced in a study of preoperative IRX-2 immunotherapy in early breast cancer. Treatment denoted: preoperative locoregional IRX-2 cytokine immunotherapy. TCRdb's copy holds only in-frame clones and misses some; the assay was immunoSEQ multiplex PCR. The data contain 25,000 to 30,000 clones, around 90% of them seen just once; the ten biggest clones take up 9.8%. The material was obtained from a patient treated with IRX-2 immunotherapy. All receptors come from a human donor with breast cancer.

This clone has only a few counts. J is TRBJ1-4 and V is TRBV7-2, with unresolved D. Germline V CDR1 and CDR2: SGHTA, FQGNSA. The CDR3 sequence is 14 residues long. Deletions cut 2 bases from V and 7 bases from J, with 11 bases between. The CDR3 is CASSLQQQSEKLFF. CDR3 DNA: TGTGCCAGCAGCTTACAACAACAGTCTGAAAAACTGTTTTTT.

V usage is TRBV6-5 and J usage is TRBJ1-1; no clear D. The CDR3 is 14 residues long. Germline loops: CDR1 MNHEY, CDR2 SVGAGI. Trimming cost V 3 bases and J 2 bases, with 10 bases left between them. In DNA, the CDR3 is TGTGCCAGCAGTTATTCGGAAGGAAACACTGAAGCTTTCTTT. Protein product: CASSYSEGNTEAFF.

The chain joins TRBV5-1 to TRBJ2-1; TRBD1 aligns across 8 bases. Germline V gives CDR1 SGHRS, CDR2 YFSETQ. Germline trimming cut 6 bases from V and 4 bases from J; bases unmatched to any gene: 9. The CDR3 is made up of 15 amino acids. In DNA, the CDR3 is TGCGCCAGCATATCGACAGGGGTAGGGTACAATGAGCAGTTCTTC. It specifies CASISTGVGYNEQFF.

The rearrangement links TRBV2 to TRBJ2-2, with D perhaps matching TRBD2 (5 bases). V was clipped by 5 bases and J by 5 bases, with 12 bases between them. There are 14 residues in the CDR3. Germline CDR1 is SNHLY and CDR2 is FYNNEI. The CDR3 DNA sequence: TGTGCCAGCAGTTACACACCGGGGACCGGGGAGCTGTTTTTT. Amino acids: CASSYTPGTGELFF. The complete variable domain, with remaining parts taken from reference TRBV2 and TRBJ2-2, reads EPEVTQTPSHQVTQMGQEVILRCVPISNHLYFYWYRQILGQKVEFLVSFYNNEISEKSEIFDDQFSVERPDGSNFTLKIRSTKLEDSAMYFCASSYTPGTGELFFGEGSRLTVL.

The CDR3: CASSYVGQDNGYTF. The DNA of the CDR3 is TGTGCCAGCAGTTATGTTGGCCAGGACAATGGCTACACCTTC. V and J are TRBV6-6 and TRBJ1-2, with a tentative D call TRBD1 (5 bases). V was cut by 3 bases and J by 6 bases, with 14 bases left in between. The CDR3 loop spans 14 amino acids. Germline V gene sequence: CDR1 MNHNY, CDR2 SVGAGI (reference sequence).

The CDR3 coding sequence is TGTGCCAGTAGTCTCTGGGTCGACCAGCCCCAGCATTTT. Translation gives CASSLWVDQPQHF. J is TRBJ1-5 and V is TRBV19; the D is unclear. The CDR3 length is 13 residues. Germline CDR1 LNHDA, CDR2 SQIVND (reference sequence). V lost 5 bases to trimming and J lost 7 bases, with 12 bases between them.

The rearrangement joins TRBV12-5 to TRBJ1-2, with D possibly being TRBD1 (5 bases). The length of the CDR3 is 13 residues. The germline gives CDR1 LGHNT, CDR2 FRNRAP. The V end was cut by 7 bases, the J end by 7 bases, with 16 bases between. CDR3 DNA: TGTGCTAGTGCCTTCGACAGCTCCGGTGGCTACACCTTC. The encoded protein is CASAFDSSGGYTF.

In DNA form, the CDR3 reads TGTGCCAGCAGCCCCCCGGCGGGCGAGCAGTACTTC. As protein: CASSPPAGEQYF. The chain links TRBV7-9 to TRBJ2-7, with TRBD2 as a possible D gene (5 bases). The CDR3 covers 12 residues. Per germline, CDR1 SEHNR and CDR2 FQNEAQ (reference sequence). V lost 5 bases to trimming and J lost 6 bases, with 11 bases between them. Full variable domain (rest looked up from reference TRBV7-9 and TRBJ2-7): DTGVSQNPRHKITKRGQNVTFRCDPISEHNRLYWYRQTLGQGPEFLTYFQNEAQLEKSRLLSDRFSAERPKGSFSTLEIQRTEQGDSAMYLCASSPPAGEQYFGPGTRLTVT.

This chain links TRBV7-2 with TRBJ2-7; tentatively, D is TRBD1 (6 bases). V was cut by 1 base and J by 9 bases, with 19 bases left in between. Germline assignment: CDR1 SGHTA and CDR2 FQGNSA. The CDR3 runs 15 residues. This CDR3 is CASSLGRHRVTAQYF. The CDR3 nucleotides are TGTGCCAGCAGCTTAGGGCGGCACAGGGTAACAGCGCAGTACTTC.

The gene calls are TRBV5-1 and TRBJ1-1, with a weak D call TRBD1 (6 bases). The CDR3 runs 15 residues. Trimming shortened V by 4 bases and J by 5 bases, and 18 bases separated the two germline ends. The V gene's germline CDR1 is SGHRS and CDR2 YFSETQ. DNA of the CDR3: TGCGCCAGCAGCAACTCACAGGGTATTAGGACTGAAGCTTTCTTT. As protein: CASSNSQGIRTEAFF.

CDR3 loop: CASSLAQPFNYGYTF. The CDR3 coding sequence is TGTGCCAGCAGCTTGGCACAGCCCTTTAACTATGGCTACACCTTC. The rearrangement uses TRBV5-4 and TRBJ1-2; D is undetermined. This CDR3 has 15 amino acids. V was trimmed by 0 bases and J by 1 base, leaving 10 bases between them. The germline V gene encodes CDR1 SGHNT and CDR2 YYREEE (reference sequence).

This chain connects TRBV11-1 to TRBJ2-1; 11 bases line up with TRBD2. Germline values: CDR1 SGHAT, CDR2 FQDESV (reference sequence). The CDR3 is made up of 17 amino acids. V was pared by 4 bases and J by 8 bases, with 13 bases of the junction left unmatched. The CDR3 DNA is TGTGCCAGCAGCTCCGGACTAGCGGGTGGCCTTAGGGATGAGCAGTTCTTC. Translating gives CASSSGLAGGLRDEQFF. Supplemented by reference TRBV11-1 and TRBJ2-1, the full variable domain reads EAEVAQSPRYKITEKSQAVAFWCDPISGHATLYWYRQILGQGPELLVQFQDESVVDDSQLPKDRFSAERLKGVDSTLKIQPAELGDSAMYLCASSSGLAGGLRDEQFFGPGTRLTVL.

V and J are TRBV29-1 and TRBJ2-3; tentatively, D is TRBD1 or TRBD2 (5 bases each). The CDR3 covers 14 residues. Trimming removed 5 bases from V and 1 base from J, with 13 bases in between. The germline V gene encodes CDR1 SQVTM and CDR2 ANQGSEA. Here the CDR3 reads CSVSGTRGTDTQYF. The CDR3 DNA reads as TGCAGCGTTTCCGGGACCCGAGGCACAGATACGCAGTATTTT.

The chain carries TRBV28 and TRBJ1-2; the D is unclear. The germline V gene encodes CDR1 MDHEN and CDR2 SYDVKM. Trimming shortened V by 5 bases and J by 1 base, and 11 bases separated the two germline ends. The CDR3 consists of 14 residues. The CDR3 DNA sequence: TGTGCCAGCAGTGGCCGGAACCTTAACTATGGCTACACCTTC. It specifies CASSGRNLNYGYTF.

V usage is TRBV5-1 and J usage is TRBJ2-7; TRBD1 matches at 7 bases. CDR3 length equals 15 residues. The trim removed 3 bases at V and 2 bases at J, leaving 8 bases unmatched. The germline V gene has CDR1 SGHRS and CDR2 YFSETQ. CDR3 residues: CASSSQGVGAYEQYF. The CDR3 nucleotides read TGCGCCAGCAGCTCGCAGGGGGTGGGGGCCTACGAGCAGTACTTC.

The V call is TRBV11-3, the J call TRBJ2-5, with 13 bases identical to TRBD2. In germline, CDR1 is SGHNT, CDR2 YENEEA. The CDR3 is 16 residues long. The junction had 3 bases not matched to a gene; V was cut back by 1 base and J by 4 bases. The CDR3 here is CASSLGTSGRGETQYF. The CDR3 bases are TGTGCCAGCAGCTTAGGGACTAGCGGGAGAGGAGAGACCCAGTACTTC.